This TCR beta chain is from a study of cytomegalovirus exposure and HLA in healthy donors (dated by TCRdb to the late 2010s). Study-wide context: A later analysis indicated that the roughly 120 validation repertoires were generated on the platform also employed for the 700 or so repertoires of the first cohort. The study aimed to test whether signatures of past pathogen exposure could be identified by cataloging public T cell receptors. In addition to the first cohort of 650 to 750 subjects, a separate validation cohort of around 110 different subjects was used. To predict cytomegalovirus infection status, the study combined high-throughput TCR immunosequencing, statistical association of individual TCRs with disease status, and machine learning. Broader findings and caveats from the paper: A later analysis had no HLA typing for the validation cohort, so co-occurrence there was scored across all 130 or so repertoires. The classifier was reported to diagnose cytomegalovirus status with high specificity and sensitivity in both the original and validation cohorts. Most TCR sequences were observed very rarely across donors, whereas some public TCRs were present in many individuals. In vitro tests confirmed that a few of the cytomegalovirus-associated TCR beta chains recognize cytomegalovirus antigens. The authors suggested that the approach could potentially be generalized to other disease states and immunological phenotypes. The study listed around 160 TCR beta chains as associated with cytomegalovirus. In a later analysis, TCRs clustered in the first cohort were found to also tend to co-occur in the 120 validation repertoires, with approximately 94% of cluster scores above 0.

The CDR3 holds 14 amino acids from the cysteine to the phenylalanine. CDR3 DNA only is kept here, 42 bases in frame from base 1. The junction shows trimming of 5 bases on V and 2 bases on J, plus 16 bases between the germline ends. In the germline V gene, CDR1 corresponds to SQVTM and CDR2 to ANQGSEA. A remark on this clone: Its antigen remains undetermined. No much larger clone is present one base from it, and per-base qualities are unavailable.

Library preparation employed the immunoSEQ multiplex PCR assay. From the authors' description of their analysis: A statistical classification framework was built for diagnosing cytomegalovirus status from the catalog of TCR beta chain sequences. The clones in this table, taken by TCRdb from immuneACCESS, are in-frame only. Not every clone is retained; where verified, under half of the shortfall comes from an unresolved V gene, and the cause of the rest is unknown. The DNA gave D and trimming, while V, J and clone size come from that table. In all, the sample holds about 120,000 clones, and 70% to 90% of those were seen once. More than 1.5% of the sample lies in the top ten. Donors formed part of the validation cohort, which comprised over a hundred subjects and was distinct from the first cohort of under 850 subjects.

The sequenced material came from PBMCs. This clonotype was sampled from a young man in good health and CMV-seronegative. The V gene is TRBV29-1 and the J gene is TRBJ2-7, with the D segment possibly TRBD1 or TRBD2, each aligning over 6 bases. CDR3 loop: CSVQGGTLTYEQYF. The DNA is TGCAGCGTTCAAGGGGGGACACTAACCTACGAGCAGTACTTC.